A single T cell receptor beta chain is shown here with its context. The PCR had 60 Vbeta and 13 Jbeta primers. Method: immunoSEQ multiplex PCR; TCRdb's copy keeps in-frame clones and lacks some. This sample carries about 190,000 clones, around 67% of them seen once, and the ten largest clones take approximately 3%. This sample is drawn from a study of cytomegalovirus exposure and HLA in healthy donors. Germline-derived CDR1 and CDR2 are GTSNPN and SVGIG (reference sequence). Unmatched junction bases numbered 10, after V lost 1 base and J lost 5 bases. The CDR3 consists of 16 residues. The sequence was obtained from a woman aged 25 to 39 in good health and CMV-seropositive. The source material was PBMCs. V gene TRBV30 combines with J gene TRBJ2-7; 11 nucleotides align to TRBD2. The CDR3 loop reads CAWSAPIAGGRNEQYF. CDR3 coding DNA: TGTGCCTGGAGTGCTCCTATAGCGGGAGGGCGGAACGAGCAGTACTTC.